Listed below are T cell receptor beta chains from one sample, sequenced in a study of PD-1 blockade in classical Hodgkin lymphoma. The table came from immunoSEQ multiplex PCR; TCRdb's copy has only in-frame clones and leaves some out. The sample holds around 50,000 clones; 80% to 95% are singletons and the top ten take 8.5% to 12%. Source: peripheral blood mononuclear cells (PBMCs), taken before the second cycle of nivolumab. The receptors were sampled from a human donor with classical Hodgkin lymphoma. Both conserved end residues are part of each CDR3. The order of the fields is J gene, V gene, D gene, clone size, CDR3 protein, CDR3 DNA. A D gene is named only where the DNA matches it firmly. For some rows the clone size is stated as once, few or many, or as a class when expanded; others skip it.

>TRBJ2-7|TRBV11-1|TRBD1|NA
CASSLRQGAYEQYF
TGTGCCAGCAGCCTCAGACAGGGGGCCTACGAGCAGTACTTC
>TRBJ2-3|TRBV6-5|NA|NA
CASSPPRVDTQYF
TGTGCCAGCAGCCCCCCAAGGGTAGATACGCAGTATTTT
>TRBJ1-2|TRBV15|NA|medium-sized
CATSRDTAGYTF
TGTGCCACCAGCAGAGATACTGCTGGCTACACCTTC
>TRBJ2-1|TRBV4-2|NA|NA
CASSQEGSAGYNEQFF
TGTGCCAGCAGCCAGGAGGGTAGCGCTGGCTACAATGAGCAGTTCTTC
>TRBJ1-4|TRBV5-1|TRBD1|NA
CASSLLTGGGEKLFF
TGCGCCAGCAGCCTCTTGACAGGGGGTGGTGAAAAACTGTTTTTT
>TRBJ2-7|TRBV10-3|NA|NA
CATLDPSSYEQYF
TGTGCCACCCTGGACCCGAGCTCCTACGAGCAGTACTTC
>TRBJ1-5|TRBV6-1|TRBD1|medium-sized
CASSEMTGNNQPQHF
TGTGCCAGCAGTGAAATGACAGGGAACAATCAGCCCCAGCATTTT
>TRBJ2-2|TRBV6-1|NA|few
CAWQQRLNTGELFF
TGTGCCTGGCAGCAGCGGCTAAACACCGGGGAGCTGTTTTTT
>TRBJ2-5|TRBV9|TRBD2|medium-sized
CASSVPGLGETQYF
TGTGCCAGCAGCGTACCGGGACTAGGGGAGACCCAGTACTTC
>TRBJ2-7|TRBV5-1|NA|NA
CASSLESEQYF
TGCGCCAGCAGCTTAGAGTCAGAGCAGTACTTC
>TRBJ1-1|TRBV6-5|TRBD1|once
CASSYRTGEDEAFF
TGTGCCAGCAGTTACCGGACAGGGGAGGATGAAGCTTTCTTT
>TRBJ1-5|TRBV15|NA|once
CATSLGISNQPQHF
TGTGCCACCAGTTTAGGGATTAGCAATCAGCCCCAGCATTTT
>TRBJ2-1|TRBV6-5|NA|NA
CASSYSGRNNEQFF
TGTGCCAGCAGTTACTCCGGACGTAACAATGAGCAGTTCTTC
>TRBJ2-3|TRBV2|NA|NA
CASSEIPGDTQYF
TGTGCCAGCAGTGAGATTCCTGGGGATACGCAGTATTTT
>TRBJ2-7|TRBV18|TRBD1|NA
CASSLTGDPSYEQYF
TGTGCCAGCTCACTGACAGGGGACCCGTCCTACGAGCAGTACTTC
>TRBJ1-6|TRBV2|TRBD1|NA
CASSERDRGYNSPLHF
TGTGCCAGCAGTGAAAGGGACAGGGGTTATAATTCACCCCTCCACTTT
>TRBJ2-7|TRBV6-6|NA|NA
CASSYAGFGEQYF
TGTGCCAGCAGTTATGCAGGTTTCGGGGAGCAGTACTTC
>TRBJ1-1|TRBV4-3|NA|NA
CASSHLFLGAFNTEAFF
TGCGCCAGCAGCCACCTCTTCTTGGGGGCGTTTAACACTGAAGCTTTCTTT
>TRBJ2-3|TRBV9|TRBD2|NA
CASSALAGGPPDTQYF
TGTGCCAGCAGCGCGCTAGCGGGAGGTCCCCCAGATACGCAGTATTTT
>TRBJ2-1|TRBV7-6|TRBD1|NA
CASSFRDRGNEQFF
TGTGCCAGCAGCTTCCGGGACAGGGGCAATGAGCAGTTCTTC
>TRBJ1-1|TRBV18|TRBD1|NA
CASSPLGQGPTEAFF
TGTGCCAGCTCACCACTGGGACAGGGACCCACTGAAGCTTTCTTT